The clone carrying this T cell receptor beta chain occurred many times. Its target is unknown. This sample is part of a study of regulatory T cells in long-lasting Graves disease. Findings of the study overall: Persistent patients shared more public clonotypes (around 3,000) than new patients (966).

Building of the TCR beta libraries involved iRepertoire HTBI primers and Arm-PCR of CDR3 regions. TCRdb reprocessed the multiplex PCR reads via MiXCR and lists one record per CDR3 protein. The repertoire holds 540,000 or so distinct CDR3 sequences, with about 13% as singletons. The time point denotes: newly diagnosed GD, antithyroid drugs for less than 3 months. There was RNA extracted from PBMCs, and the TCR library was made from it. CDR3 size: 17 residues. V was shortened by 2 bases and J by 6 bases, with 19 bases between the two germline ends. CDR1 ENHRY and CDR2 SYGVKD come from the germline V gene. The same sample was also used in a study of T cells in Graves' hyperthyroidism and ophthalmopathy. Per that paper: Exclusions: uncontrolled infection, other autoimmune disease, pregnancy, lactation.

This clonotype was obtained from a man younger than 45 with Graves disease. This material consisted of peripheral blood mononuclear cells (PBMCs), taken at new diagnosis, from a patient treated with antithyroid drugs. The chain recombines TRBV10-3 with TRBJ2-2; no clear D. The CDR3 DNA is TGTGCCATCAGTGAGCCTGTAAGGCGTGAAGGAGCCGGGGAGCTGTTTTTT. This encodes CAISEPVRREGAGELFF.